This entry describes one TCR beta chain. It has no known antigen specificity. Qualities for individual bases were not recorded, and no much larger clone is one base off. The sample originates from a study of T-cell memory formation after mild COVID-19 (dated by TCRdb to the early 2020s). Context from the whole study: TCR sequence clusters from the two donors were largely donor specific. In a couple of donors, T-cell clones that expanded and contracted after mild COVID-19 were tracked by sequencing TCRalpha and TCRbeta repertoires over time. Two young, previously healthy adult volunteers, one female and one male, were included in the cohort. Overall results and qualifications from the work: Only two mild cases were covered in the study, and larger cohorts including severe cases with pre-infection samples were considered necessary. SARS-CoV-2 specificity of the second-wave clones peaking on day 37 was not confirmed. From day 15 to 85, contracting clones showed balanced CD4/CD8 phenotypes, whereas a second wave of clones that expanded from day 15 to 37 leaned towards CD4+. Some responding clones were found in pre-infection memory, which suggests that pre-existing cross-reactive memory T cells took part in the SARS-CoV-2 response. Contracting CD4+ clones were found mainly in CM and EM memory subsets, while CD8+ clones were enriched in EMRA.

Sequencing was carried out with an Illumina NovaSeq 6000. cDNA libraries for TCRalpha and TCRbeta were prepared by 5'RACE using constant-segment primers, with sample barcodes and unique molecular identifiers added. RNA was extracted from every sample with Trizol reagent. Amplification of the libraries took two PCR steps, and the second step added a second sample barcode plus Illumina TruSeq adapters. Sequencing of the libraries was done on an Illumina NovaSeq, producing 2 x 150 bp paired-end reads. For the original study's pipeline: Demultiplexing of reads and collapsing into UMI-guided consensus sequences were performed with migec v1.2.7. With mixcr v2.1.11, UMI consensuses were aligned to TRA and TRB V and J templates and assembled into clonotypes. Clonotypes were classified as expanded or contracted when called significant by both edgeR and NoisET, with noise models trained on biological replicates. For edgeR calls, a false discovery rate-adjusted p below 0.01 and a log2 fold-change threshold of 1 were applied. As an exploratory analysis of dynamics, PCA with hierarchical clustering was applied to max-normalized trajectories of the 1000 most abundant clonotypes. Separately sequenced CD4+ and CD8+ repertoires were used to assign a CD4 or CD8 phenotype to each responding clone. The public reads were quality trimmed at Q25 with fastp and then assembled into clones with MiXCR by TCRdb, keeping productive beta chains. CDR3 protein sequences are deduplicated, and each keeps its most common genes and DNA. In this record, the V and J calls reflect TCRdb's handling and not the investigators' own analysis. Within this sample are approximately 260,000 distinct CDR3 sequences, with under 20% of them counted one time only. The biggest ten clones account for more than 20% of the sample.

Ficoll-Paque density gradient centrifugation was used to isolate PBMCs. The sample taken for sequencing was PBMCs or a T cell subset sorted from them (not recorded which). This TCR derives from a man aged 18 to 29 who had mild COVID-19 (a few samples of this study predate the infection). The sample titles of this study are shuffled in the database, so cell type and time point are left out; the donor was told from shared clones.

The DNA sequence follows: TGTGCCAGCAGTTTTGGAGGCGACTATGGCTACACCTTC. The translation is CASSFGGDYGYTF. The chain joins TRBV12-3 or TRBV12-4 to TRBJ1-2, with the D gene not clear enough to name. From the cysteine up to the phenylalanine, the CDR3 has a length of 13 residues. This entry keeps only the CDR3 DNA: 39 bases, framed from base 1. V loses 3 bases, J loses 3 bases, and the germline ends lie 8 bases apart.